This is a list of T cell receptor beta chains from one sample in a study of OX40 agonist ivuxolimab in advanced cancers. Assay used: immunoSEQ multiplex PCR; TCRdb lists only in-frame clones, some missing. The data show 25,000 to 30,000 clones, about nine tenths seen once. Sequencing used CD4+ or CD8+ T cells sorted from blood, obtained in a trial of the OX40 agonist ivuxolimab. These receptors were collected from an adult with an advanced solid tumor such as melanoma, head and neck, liver or kidney cancer. Both conserved end residues are trimmed from each CDR3. D genes are given only for firm matches.

v_gene	j_gene	d_gene	CDR3aa
TRBV29-1	TRBJ1-1	-	SVVGGSGLNTEAF
TRBV5-6	TRBJ1-1	-	ASTSSWDTEAF
TRBV5-1	TRBJ2-5	TRBD1	ASSLWGTAWTEETQY
TRBV27	TRBJ2-2	TRBD2	ASSLEVWREGDTGELF
TRBV19	TRBJ2-1	-	ASSIGNYNEQF
TRBV19	TRBJ1-1	-	ASRCLGAENTEAF
TRBV21-1	TRBJ1-4	-	ASRVREGTNEKLF
TRBV30	TRBJ2-7	TRBD1	AWSVTGAEQY
TRBV5-6	TRBJ2-3	TRBD2	ASSLIAGFSTDTQY
TRBV7-2	TRBJ2-6	TRBD1	ASNTDPTGEAGANVLT
TRBV7-9	TRBJ1-2	-	ASSSPSRGDGYT
TRBV19	TRBJ2-1	-	ASSLTGPYNEQF
TRBV9	TRBJ1-1	-	ASSVSAGEAF
TRBV6-5	TRBJ2-4	-	ASAPGRGAKNIQY
TRBV27	TRBJ1-6	-	ASSFLGHNSPLH
TRBV30	TRBJ1-5	-	AWSVGLGQPQH
TRBV28	TRBJ1-1	-	ASRIRGYTEAF
TRBV6-5	TRBJ1-5	TRBD1	ASSYNTGTGYQPQH
TRBV9	TRBJ2-7	-	ASSGGDLGGGYEQY
TRBV6-5	TRBJ1-2	-	ASRGHSYGYT
TRBV28	TRBJ2-2	TRBD1	ASSFRGTVFTGELF
TRBV5-6	TRBJ2-3	TRBD1	ASSLDSVDRVTDTQY
TRBV30	TRBJ2-3	-	AWAWGQGGRDTQY
TRBV28	TRBJ2-7	-	ASSLGFSYEQY
TRBV2	TRBJ2-3	TRBD1	ASNQVGQGAADTQY
TRBV29-1	TRBJ1-2	TRBD1	SVRWGGQGHYGYT
TRBV19	TRBJ1-1	-	ASRTGATEAF
TRBV28	TRBJ1-4	TRBD1	ASSPLTGEKLF
TRBV27	TRBJ1-5	-	ASRMSGDSNQPQH
TRBV29-1	TRBJ2-7	-	SVEDFSGNLPYEQY
TRBV4-3	TRBJ2-5	-	ASSQDLGAKETQY
TRBV7-9	TRBJ2-7	TRBD2	ASSSDPGLAGESSYEQY
TRBV5-8	TRBJ2-3	-	ASSLGEAVDTQY
TRBV5-8	TRBJ2-5	-	ASRGGRTETQY
TRBV6-5	TRBJ2-3	TRBD2	ASTGLAGYTDTQY
TRBV4-3	TRBJ2-7	TRBD2	ASSQDPAGGPYEQY
TRBV27	TRBJ2-7	TRBD1	ASSQGTGFHEQY
TRBV7-9	TRBJ1-5	-	ASSLGAAGDWLSNQPQH
TRBV28	TRBJ1-1	-	ASSLTHTGSTEAF
TRBV6-5	TRBJ1-1	-	ASSYAMPGNTEAF
TRBV7-9	TRBJ2-7	-	ASSPPGSTYEQY
TRBV10-3	TRBJ2-7	-	AISESIGGVRGYEQY
TRBV15	TRBJ2-7	-	ATSPPTDEQY
TRBV6-1	TRBJ1-5	TRBD1	ASSEKGQYSNQPQH
TRBV27	TRBJ1-1	-	ASSLLGQGISEAF
TRBV11-2	TRBJ2-7	TRBD2	ASSLWTSWDYEQY
TRBV7-9	TRBJ2-7	-	ASSLGLMSYEQY
TRBV28	TRBJ2-7	-	ASITGDETYEQY
TRBV19	TRBJ1-1	-	ASSIAGMNTEAF
TRBV6-5	TRBJ2-5	-	ASSYSIVNQETQY
TRBV30	TRBJ2-7	-	AWSLGSSYERY
TRBV19	TRBJ2-1	TRBD2	ASSTPPGLAGGSYNEQF
TRBV19	TRBJ2-2	-	ASSPGALTGELF
TRBV7-9	TRBJ1-2	TRBD1	ASSATGANIYGYT